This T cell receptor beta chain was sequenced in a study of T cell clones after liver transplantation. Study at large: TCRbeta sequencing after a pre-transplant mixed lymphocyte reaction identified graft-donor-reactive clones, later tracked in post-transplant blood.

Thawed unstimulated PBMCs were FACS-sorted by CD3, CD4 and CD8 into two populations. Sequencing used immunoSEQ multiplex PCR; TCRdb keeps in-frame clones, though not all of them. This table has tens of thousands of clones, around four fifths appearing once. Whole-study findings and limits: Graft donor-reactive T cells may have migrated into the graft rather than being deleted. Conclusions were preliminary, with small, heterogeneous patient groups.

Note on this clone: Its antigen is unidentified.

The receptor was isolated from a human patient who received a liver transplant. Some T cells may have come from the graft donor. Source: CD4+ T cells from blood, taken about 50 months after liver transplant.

The CDR3 nucleotides read TGTGCCAGTAGAATACCTCACTCTGGGGCCAACGTCCTGACTTTC. This codes for CASRIPHSGANVLTF. The chain joins TRBV19 to TRBJ2-6, with no clear D. With 6 bases removed from V and 0 bases from J, the gap between germline ends came to 9 bases. Germline lookup yields CDR1 LNHDA and CDR2 SQIVND (reference sequence). The CDR3 sequence is 15 residues long. The whole variable domain, remainder taken from reference TRBV19 and TRBJ2-6, is DGGITQSPKYLFRKEGQNVTLSCEQNLNHDAMYWYRQDPGQGLRLIYYSQIVNDFQKGDIAEGYSVSREKKESFPLTVTSAQKNPTAFYLCASRIPHSGANVLTFGAGSRLTVL.